These 25 T cell receptor beta chains originate from one sample sequenced in a study of blood T cell repertoires in COVID-19. Produced via immunoSEQ multiplex PCR; TCRdb's table is partial and in-frame only. The sample holds 29,000 or so clones; over 70% are singletons and the top ten take over 40%. The sample comprised peripheral blood. The source is a woman between 70 and 85 years old with acute or convalescent COVID-19.

The rearrangement uses TRBV4-1 and TRBJ2-3, with a possible D match to TRBD2 (5 bases). The CDR3 consists of 13 residues. Germline V gene lookup returns CDR1 MGHRA and CDR2 YSYEKL. The V gene lost 0 bases and the J gene lost 7 bases, with 8 bases spanning the gap. The CDR3 nucleotides read TGCGCCAGCAGCCAAGAGGGAGCCAATACGCAGTATTTT. Translated, it gives CASSQEGANTQYF.

CDR3 sequence: CASSKGLAGGANTGELFF. The DNA for the CDR3 is TGTGCCAGCAGCAAGGGGCTAGCGGGGGGTGCGAACACCGGGGAGCTGTTTTTT. The V gene is TRBV7-2, the J gene TRBJ2-2; 11 positions match TRBD2. The junction had 8 bases not matched to a gene; V was cut back by 5 bases and J by 0 bases. CDR3 size: 18 residues. The germline V gene encodes CDR1 SGHTA and CDR2 FQGNSA.

The rearrangement uses TRBV6-5 and TRBJ1-1, with D perhaps matching TRBD1 (5 bases). The CDR3 is 15 residues long. From germline, CDR1 is MNHEY and CDR2 SVGAGI. V lost 6 bases, J lost 3 bases, and 17 bases lay in between. CDR3 DNA: TGTGCCAGCAGCCAAGCGATAACCAGGGACACTGAAGCTTTCTTT. Its protein is CASSQAITRDTEAFF.

The gene calls are TRBV11-3 and TRBJ2-7, with 10 bases aligning to TRBD1. With 4 bases clipped from V and 7 bases from J, the junction kept 7 bases outside the gene matches. This CDR3 is built from 14 residues. Germline V gene data show CDR1 as SGHNT and CDR2 as YENEEA. DNA for the CDR3: TGTGCCAGCAGCTCACGACAGGGGGCGGGGGAGCAGTACTTC. Residues: CASSSRQGAGEQYF.

The V call is TRBV2, the J call TRBJ1-2; possible D gene TRBD1, 6 bases. V lost 4 bases and J 4 bases, leaving 19 bases between the germline ends. This CDR3 has 16 amino acids. The germline CDR1 and CDR2 sequences are SNHLY and FYNNEI. The CDR3 sequence: CASSVPPRTATYGYTF. In nucleotides, the CDR3 is TGTGCCAGCAGTGTCCCCCCCCGGACAGCGACCTATGGCTACACCTTC. Complete variable domain (other parts from reference TRBV2 and TRBJ1-2): EPEVTQTPSHQVTQMGQEVILRCVPISNHLYFYWYRQILGQKVEFLVSFYNNEISEKSEIFDDQFSVERPDGSNFTLKIRSTKLEDSAMYFCASSVPPRTATYGYTFGSGTRLTVV.

This chain links TRBV18 with TRBJ2-7; 7 bases line up with TRBD2. CDR1 and CDR2 (germline): KGHSH, LQKENI. The trim removed 4 bases at V and 2 bases at J, leaving 11 bases unmatched. The CDR3 has 16 residues. DNA of the CDR3: TGTGCCAGCTCACGGGAAGGCGGCGGGGGACCCTACGAGCAGTACTTC. This translates into CASSREGGGGPYEQYF.

The chain combines TRBV2 with TRBJ1-2; TRBD1 agrees at 10 bases. CDR1 SNHLY and CDR2 FYNNEI come from the germline V gene. CDR3 size: 15 residues. The V gene end was trimmed by 5 bases and the J gene end by 6 bases; junction bases not matched to a gene: 9. CDR3 in amino acids: CASSPDRGLRDGYTF. The CDR3 DNA sequence: TGTGCCAGCAGTCCGGACAGGGGGTTGAGGGATGGCTACACCTTC.

This rearrangement joins TRBV27 to TRBJ2-3; D gene ambiguous. The V end was cut by 2 bases, the J end by 0 bases, with 3 bases between. This CDR3 is 13 amino acids long. From germline, CDR1 is MNHEY and CDR2 SMNVEV (reference sequence). The CDR3 DNA is TGTGCCAGCAGTTTAGTAAGCACAGATACGCAGTATTTT. It translates to CASSLVSTDTQYF.

The rearrangement joins TRBV5-1 to TRBJ2-7; 12 positions match TRBD2. After removal of 0 bases from V and 0 bases from J, the junction contained 10 bases not matched to a gene. The germline CDR1 and CDR2 sequences are SGHRS and YFSETQ. The CDR3 spans 19 residues. CDR3: CASSLGVASGGVSSYEQYF. For the CDR3, the DNA is TGCGCCAGCAGCTTGGGAGTGGCTAGCGGGGGGGTTAGCTCCTACGAGCAGTACTTC.

The chain joins TRBV7-2 to TRBJ2-3; 10 nucleotides align to TRBD2. The J segment lost 6 bases and the V segment lost 5 bases, leaving 11 bases of the junction unmatched. Germline lookup yields CDR1 SGHTA and CDR2 FQGNSA. This CDR3 has 16 residues. The CDR3 protein is CASSPLEVAGGDTQYF. CDR3 bases: TGTGCCAGCAGCCCCCTTGAGGTAGCGGGGGGTGATACGCAGTATTTT.

V usage is TRBV28 and J usage is TRBJ1-4; maybe TRBD1 (5 bases). V was shortened by 6 bases and J by 8 bases, with 22 bases between the two germline ends. From germline, CDR1 is MDHEN and CDR2 SYDVKM. CDR3 length: 16 residues. The CDR3 sequence: CASRPRRRREGEKLFF. The DNA for the CDR3 is TGTGCCAGCAGACCCCGCAGGAGGCGGGAGGGGGAAAAACTGTTTTTT.

The chain recombines TRBV19 with TRBJ1-4; no firm D call. CDR1 LNHDA and CDR2 SQIVND come from the germline V gene (reference sequence). Trimming left V 5 bases short and J 4 bases short, with 5 bases between. The CDR3 sequence is 12 residues long. CDR3 sequence (DNA): TGTGCCAGTAGTCCCCTTAATGAAAAACTGTTTTTT. As protein: CASSPLNEKLFF.

This clone was recorded only once. CDR3 DNA sequence: TGTGCCAGCAGCTTAGGATTACAGGGCCGACAAGAGACCCAGTACTTC. Translation gives CASSLGLQGRQETQYF. The chain links TRBV7-2 to TRBJ2-5; possibly TRBD1 for D (6 bases). Germline CDR1 SGHTA, CDR2 FQGNSA. CDR3 length equals 16 residues. V was pared by 1 base and J by 2 bases, with 14 bases between.

The chain combines TRBV12-5 with TRBJ2-2; D unresolved. V lost 3 bases, J lost 8 bases, and 16 bases lay in between. This CDR3 spans 15 amino acids. Germline V gene sequence: CDR1 LGHNT, CDR2 FRNRAP. The DNA for the CDR3 is TGTGCTAGTGGTTTATCGCTAACCTCCGGTGGGGAGCTGTTTTTT. Residues: CASGLSLTSGGELFF.

The chain has TRBV3-1 (or the pseudogene TRBV3-2) and TRBJ1-4; no definite D call. The V end lost 4 bases, the J end lost 8 bases, and 14 bases lay between the germline ends. Germline-derived CDR1 and CDR2 are LGHDT and YNNKEL (reference sequence). This CDR3 is 14 amino acids long. CDR3 sequence reads: CASSPSGIGEKLFF. CDR3 sequence (DNA): TGTGCCAGCAGCCCCTCGGGGATCGGAGAAAAACTGTTTTTT.

The chain uses TRBV5-4 and TRBJ2-5; TRBD1 aligns across 8 bases. The trim removed 3 bases at V and 6 bases at J, leaving 10 bases unmatched. The germline CDR1 and CDR2 sequences are SGHNT and YYREEE (reference sequence). CDR3 length: 15 amino acids. The CDR3 DNA follows: TGTGCCAGCAGCTCCCTGGACAGGGTCGGACAGACCCAGTACTTC. Its translation is CASSSLDRVGQTQYF.

This clone was counted only a few times. Here the CDR3 DNA reads TGCGCCAGCAGCCAAGACCCCAGGGGCCGCTATGGCTACACCTTC. It codes for CASSQDPRGRYGYTF. The V call is TRBV4-1, the J call TRBJ1-2, with D possibly matching TRBD1 (6 bases). This CDR3 region has 15 residues. Trimming took off 0 bases at V and 4 bases at J, with 12 bases between the two ends. Germline lookup yields CDR1 MGHRA and CDR2 YSYEKL.

This clone has only a few counts. The CDR3 protein is CASTEGGRVTDTQYF. CDR3 sequence (DNA): TGTGCCAGCACCGAGGGCGGGAGAGTCACAGATACGCAGTATTTT. This chain links TRBV7-2 with TRBJ2-3; 7 nucleotides line up with TRBD2. Trimming at V came to 7 bases and at J to 2 bases, leaving 9 bases not matched to a gene. The CDR3 is 15 residues long. From germline, CDR1 is SGHTA and CDR2 FQGNSA.

This rearrangement joins TRBV5-1 to TRBJ2-7, with D tentatively TRBD1 (5 bases). This CDR3 spans 17 amino acids. Germline assignment: CDR1 SGHRS and CDR2 YFSETQ. Trimming removed 4 bases from V and 0 bases from J, with 20 bases in between. CDR3 nucleotide sequence: TGCGCCAGCAGCGCGGTGTCCTCAGGGCTGAGCTCCTACGAGCAGTACTTC. Its protein is CASSAVSSGLSSYEQYF.

V gene TRBV4-3 combines with J gene TRBJ1-6; TRBD1 might be the D (5 bases). Germline CDR1 LGHNA, CDR2 YSLEER. The CDR3 consists of 19 residues. The V and J ends lost 0 bases and 0 bases respectively, with 15 bases between them. The CDR3 region is CASSQDRPGPSSYNSPLHF. In DNA, the CDR3 is TGCGCCAGCAGCCAAGATCGGCCAGGGCCGAGCTCCTATAATTCACCCCTCCACTTT.

This clone was counted a few times. The rearrangement joins TRBV4-1 to TRBJ2-2, with 8 bases lining up with TRBD2. Germline V lookup: CDR1 MGHRA, CDR2 YSYEKL. V gave up 2 bases and J gave up 1 base; unmatched junction bases: 3. The CDR3 spans 16 residues. The CDR3 is CASSQRRGGNTGELFF. CDR3 coding DNA: TGCGCCAGCAGCCAAAGACGGGGGGGGAACACCGGGGAGCTGTTTTTT.

This clone has a single count. The rearrangement links TRBV15 to TRBJ2-1, with 8 bases aligning to TRBD2. The V gene's germline CDR1 is LNHNV and CDR2 YYDKDF (reference sequence). The CDR3 length is 20 residues. With V trimmed by 3 bases and J by 10 bases, 26 bases remained unmatched. In DNA, the CDR3 is TGTGCCACCAGCAGGGGGGGGTCCGGGAGGGCCCCCTCACCCCTTGTAGAGCAGTTCTTC. Translating it yields CATSRGGSGRAPSPLVEQFF.

The chain joins TRBV7-9 to TRBJ2-1; 10 nucleotides align to TRBD2. The CDR3 sequence is 15 residues long. From germline, CDR1 is SEHNR and CDR2 FQNEAQ (reference sequence). The V segment lost 6 bases and the J segment 6 bases; nucleotides outside the gene matches: 8. The CDR3 protein is CASSNSGGYFNEQFF. The CDR3 DNA reads as TGTGCCAGCAGTAATAGCGGGGGGTACTTCAATGAGCAGTTCTTC.

The chain links TRBV4-1 to TRBJ2-1; TRBD2 is a possible D gene (7 bases). The CDR3 sequence is 17 residues long. Germline CDR1 and CDR2: MGHRA and YSYEKL. The V and J ends lost 1 base and 2 bases respectively, with 15 bases between them. CDR3 DNA: TGCGCCAGCAGCCAAGGGCCCGGGGGGCGGACCTACAATGAGCAGTTCTTC. Protein product: CASSQGPGGRTYNEQFF.

This clone has a handful of counts. The DNA is left out, because the CDR3 cannot be placed on it with certainty; the CDR3 is given as TCRdb lists it. This CDR3 is CASSLAQATEAFF. V usage is TRBV27 and J usage is TRBJ1-1; TRBD1, as called in the table, went unchecked against the DNA. Looked up from germline, CDR1 is MNHEY and CDR2 is SMNVEV (reference sequence). The CDR3 spans 13 amino acids, including both terminal residues.